This record looks at one T cell receptor (beta chain) sequence and its context. The data stem from a study of blood T cell repertoires in COVID-19. Whole-study context: The origin of the acute and convalescent COVID-19 samples was the United States, Italy and Spain. T cells, B-cell-depleted T cells, or PBMCs provided the cDNA or gDNA that served as material.

Those enrolled, adults aged roughly 18 to 89 years, came from about two dozen US areas. Grouping used clinical history reported by participants in a survey and questionnaire. The CDR3 is 14 residues long. V was pared by 4 bases and J by 3 bases, with 2 bases of the junction left unmatched. The germline CDR1 and CDR2 sequences are ENHRY and SYGVKD. TCRdb's table, derived via immunoSEQ multiplex PCR, lists solely in-frame clones and lacks some. The sample consists of about 300,000 clones, 90% of them appearing once. The TCR originated in a woman in her late teens or twenties with acute COVID-19. The source material was PBMCs or T cells enriched from blood (not recorded which). V is TRBV10-3 and J is TRBJ1-5, with 8 bases identical to TRBD1. Here the CDR3 DNA reads TGTGCCATCAGTGTGGACAGGGCCAATCAGCCCCAGCATTTT. It is translated as CAISVDRANQPQHF.